Described below is a single T cell receptor (beta chain) sequence and its context. Its antigen is not known. The sample comes from a study of T cell repertoires in cytomegalovirus infection. Study conclusions and caveats: Cumulated frequencies of public TCR beta families served to identify carriers of CMV plus the relevant HLA.

TCRdb itself ran the reads through MiXCR, one entry per CDR3 protein. The sample lists some 920,000 distinct CDR3 sequences; under 40% were seen once. The TCR originated in a human donor in good health (CMV status not recorded). Some clones in this sample may be carry-over from other donors' samples. Sequencing was performed on cultured CD8+ T cells from PBMCs, taken from culture after CMV antigen stimulation.

CDR3 protein: CASSLRDRGRYNEQFF. The CDR3 DNA is TGTGCCAGCAGCCTCAGGGACAGGGGGCGGTACAATGAGCAGTTCTTC. This chain joins TRBV7-6 and TRBJ2-1; 12 bases are shared with TRBD1. The junction had 6 bases not matched to a gene; V was cut back by 5 bases and J by 4 bases. Germline CDR1 is SGHVS and CDR2 is FNYEAQ. The length of the CDR3 is 16 residues.